The 13 T cell receptor beta chains presented below share a single source sample, sequenced in a study of blood T cell repertoires in COVID-19. Data came from immunoSEQ multiplex PCR; TCRdb stores just in-frame clones and leaves some out. The sample yields 350,000 to 450,000 clones, 70% to 90% seen once. Sequences were obtained from peripheral blood. These receptors originate from a woman in her fifties or sixties with COVID-19, enrolled during active disease.

The chain employs TRBV19 and TRBJ1-5; 9 bases are shared with TRBD1. CDR1 LNHDA and CDR2 SQIVND come from the germline V gene (reference sequence). The CDR3 length is 16 residues. V gave up 4 bases and J gave up 0 bases; unmatched junction bases: 4. The CDR3 sequence: CASSTGQGRSNQPQHF. In DNA, the CDR3 is TGTGCCAGTAGTACGGGACAGGGACGTAGCAATCAGCCCCAGCATTTT.

This clone was recorded only once. The V and J genes are TRBV6-6 and TRBJ2-3, with unresolved D. V shed 2 bases and J shed 2 bases, with 5 bases lying between them. The length of the CDR3 is 13 residues. CDR1 and CDR2 (germline): MNHNY, SVGAGI (reference sequence). For the CDR3, the DNA is TGTGCCAGCAGTTACAGACACACAGATACGCAGTATTTT. Translating gives CASSYRHTDTQYF.

This clone occurred a few times. This chain links TRBV6-2 or TRBV6-3 with TRBJ1-1; maybe TRBD1 (6 bases). Germline values: CDR1 MNHEY, CDR2 SVGEGT. Trimming took off 5 bases at V and 6 bases at J, with 16 bases between the two ends. CDR3 length: 14 residues. The CDR3 region is CASSGQGIGAEAFF. CDR3 bases: TGTGCCAGCAGTGGTCAGGGGATTGGCGCTGAAGCTTTCTTT.

This clone was observed a single time. V gene TRBV18 combines with J gene TRBJ1-1; the match to TRBD1 covers 9 bases. The CDR3 length is 15 residues. CDR1 KGHSH and CDR2 LQKENI come from the germline V gene. After removal of 5 bases from V and 5 bases from J, the junction contained 9 bases not matched to a gene. The CDR3 DNA reads TGTGCCAGCTCAAACTGGGACAGGGCGCGGACTGAAGCTTTCTTT. Its protein is CASSNWDRARTEAFF.

This sequence joins TRBV2 and TRBJ1-3; a possible D gene is TRBD1 (5 bases). There are 16 residues in the CDR3. V was cut by 3 bases and J by 0 bases, with 12 bases left in between. Per the germline V gene, CDR1 is SNHLY and CDR2 is FYNNEI. The CDR3 DNA reads TGTGCCAGCAGTGAGGACACACGATTCTCTGGAAACACCATATATTTT. Translation: CASSEDTRFSGNTIYF.

This chain joins TRBV5-5 and TRBJ2-2; 10 bases match TRBD1. The CDR3 is 15 residues long. V lost 0 bases, J lost 10 bases, and 6 bases stayed unmatched. CDR1 SGHKS and CDR2 YYEKEE come from the germline V gene (reference sequence). CDR3 coding DNA: TGTGCCAGCAGCTTGGGACAGGGGGCTTCCGCGGAGCTGTTTTTT. Residues: CASSLGQGASAELFF.

V is TRBV18 and J is TRBJ2-5, with TRBD1 matching 8 bases. The V gene's germline CDR1 is KGHSH and CDR2 LQKENI. V shed 3 bases and J 4 bases; nucleotides not matched to a gene: 7. The CDR3 extends over 15 amino acids. CDR3 nucleotide sequence: TGTGCCAGCTCACCCCAGGGGGCTGCTAGAGAGACCCAGTACTTC. This encodes CASSPQGAARETQYF.

The rearrangement uses TRBV5-1 and TRBJ2-1, with TRBD1 matching over 9 bases. The germline V gene has CDR1 SGHRS and CDR2 YFSETQ. Losses at the gene ends were 4 bases for V and 5 bases for J; bases not matched to a gene: 7. The CDR3 extends over 15 amino acids. The CDR3: CASSPMTGGNNEQFF. The CDR3 region has the DNA TGCGCCAGCAGCCCAATGACAGGGGGTAACAATGAGCAGTTCTTC.

V and J are TRBV10-3 and TRBJ1-6, with TRBD1 matching 9 bases. V was clipped by 6 bases and J by 0 bases; unmatched bases: 3. Germline CDR1 and CDR2: ENHRY and SYGVKD. This CDR3 comprises 16 residues. CDR3 loop: CAISSGQGSYNSPLHF. CDR3 bases: TGTGCCATCAGCTCGGGACAGGGCTCCTATAATTCACCCCTCCACTTT.

This clone was observed a single time. The chain uses TRBV7-3 and TRBJ2-3, with 8 bases fitting TRBD1. Trimming cost V 2 bases and J 3 bases; bases outside gene matches: 7. Per the germline V gene, CDR1 is SGHTA and CDR2 is FQGTGA. The CDR3 is 16 residues long. CDR3 bases: TGTGCCAGCAGCTTAGGCAGGGGGCTTTGGACAGATACGCAGTATTTT. It codes for CASSLGRGLWTDTQYF.

The rearrangement links TRBV7-9 to TRBJ1-4, with 7 bases identical to TRBD1. Germline values: CDR1 SEHNR, CDR2 FQNEAQ (reference sequence). This CDR3 spans 17 amino acids. The V and J ends lost 5 bases and 2 bases, in that order; junction bases with no gene match: 11. Written as DNA, the CDR3 is TGTGCCAGCAGCCCGATCGACAGGGAGAGGACTAATGAAAAACTGTTTTTT. It yields the protein CASSPIDRERTNEKLFF.

In this sample, this clone turned up a few times. The chain employs TRBV7-2 and TRBJ2-1; D ambiguous. The CDR3 consists of 15 residues. CDR1 and CDR2 from the germline V gene are SGHTA and FQGNSA. V gave up 5 bases and J gave up 7 bases, with 18 bases separating them. The CDR3 DNA reads as TGTGCCAGCAGCACCCGCCCTTTGGCGGAAAATGAGCAGTTCTTC. Protein sequence: CASSTRPLAENEQFF.

The V call is TRBV5-1, the J call TRBJ2-1; D perhaps matches TRBD2 (7 bases). The CDR3 runs to 14 residues. With 0 bases removed from V and 7 bases from J, the gap between germline ends came to 11 bases. Per germline, CDR1 SGHRS and CDR2 YFSETQ. The CDR3 is CASSLVGGLNEQFF. The CDR3 DNA reads as TGCGCCAGCAGCTTGGTCGGGGGGCTGAATGAGCAGTTCTTC.